This T cell receptor (beta chain) was sequenced during a study of blood T cell repertoires in COVID-19. The wider study: Sites across the United States, Italy and Spain contributed samples from acute and convalescent COVID-19. T cells, B-cell-depleted T cells, or PBMCs provided the cDNA or gDNA that served as material.

V lost 5 bases, J lost 4 bases, and 21 bases lay in between. From germline, CDR1 is MNHEY and CDR2 SMNVEV (reference sequence). The CDR3 covers 17 residues. Per the original methods: Estimated nucleated cell counts came from reference gene primer amplification. The repertoire was sequenced with immunoSEQ multiplex PCR; TCRdb's copy has only in-frame clones and lacks some. Clonal size and the V and J genes are those of that table, whereas D and trimming came from the DNA. The table includes roughly 43,000 clones, approximately 83% detected once. The V call is TRBV27, the J call TRBJ1-3, with a tentative D call TRBD1 (5 bases). This receptor was taken from a human donor in a cohort sampled during active COVID-19. The donor label of this sample is uncertain. Source material: peripheral blood. The CDR3 nucleotides read TGTGCCAGCAGTCCATATCCCCGTTTAAGGGGAGGAAACACCATATATTTT. Its translation: CASSPYPRLRGGNTIYF.